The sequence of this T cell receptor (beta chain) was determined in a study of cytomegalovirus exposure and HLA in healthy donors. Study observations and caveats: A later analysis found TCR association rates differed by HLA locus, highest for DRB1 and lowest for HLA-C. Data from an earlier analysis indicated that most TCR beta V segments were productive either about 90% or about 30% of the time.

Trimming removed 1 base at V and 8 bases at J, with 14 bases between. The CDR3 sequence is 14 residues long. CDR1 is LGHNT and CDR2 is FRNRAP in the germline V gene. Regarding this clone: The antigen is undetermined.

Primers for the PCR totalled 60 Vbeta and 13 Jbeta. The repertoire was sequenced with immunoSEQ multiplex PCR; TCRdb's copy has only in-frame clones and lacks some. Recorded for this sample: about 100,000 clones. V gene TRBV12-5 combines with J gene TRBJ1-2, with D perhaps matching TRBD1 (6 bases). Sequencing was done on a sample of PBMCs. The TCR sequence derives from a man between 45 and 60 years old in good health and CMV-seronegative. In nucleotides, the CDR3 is TGTGCTAGTGGTTTGGCCAACAGGGAAGAGGGCTACACCTTC. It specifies CASGLANREEGYTF.